This T cell receptor (beta chain) originates from a study of OX40 agonist ivuxolimab in advanced cancers. Study-wide background: With ivuxolimab, an agonistic anti-OX40 (CD134) antibody, patients were treated. The diagnoses of dose-escalation patients were hepatocellular carcinoma, melanoma, renal cell or head and neck cancer.

V dropped 9 bases and J dropped 5 bases, with 17 bases sitting between them. Germline loops: CDR1 LNHDA, CDR2 SQIVND (reference sequence). CDR3 length: 14 residues. Samples of blood were obtained at baseline, on cycle 4 day 1, and on cycle 7 day 1. Method: immunoSEQ multiplex PCR; TCRdb's copy keeps in-frame clones and lacks some. The table includes 60,000 to 75,000 clones, around 92% detected once. The chain combines TRBV19 with TRBJ2-4; a possible D gene is TRBD2 (6 bases). The origin of this receptor is an adult with an advanced solid tumor such as melanoma, head and neck, liver or kidney cancer. The material was CD4+ or CD8+ T cells sorted from blood, obtained in a trial of the OX40 agonist ivuxolimab. The CDR3 reads CASESGWGENIQYF. CDR3 coding DNA: TGTGCCAGCGAGAGCGGGTGGGGCGAAAACATTCAGTACTTC.